This T cell receptor beta chain was obtained from a study of tumor-infiltrating lymphocytes in primary liver carcinoma. A remark on this clonotype: A read error may account for a junction end that differs from germline.

The CDR3 covers 12 residues. Germline-derived CDR1 and CDR2 are MGHRA and YSYEKL. A primer matching the constant region was used to make TCR beta cDNA from around 460 ng of total RNA. Sequencing libraries for TCR beta derived from three nested multiplex PCR rounds that used slightly modified ARM-PCR. Use of TRBV1-TRBV30 forward primers with a C-beta reverse primer characterized the first two PCR rounds, which lasted 10 cycles each. TCRdb analysed the multiplex PCR reads with MiXCR anew, one entry per CDR3 protein. The sample gives fewer than 250,000 distinct CDR3 sequences, approximately 64% of which show up once; 5.5% to 9% is in the top ten. In addition to blood RNA drawn from unsorted whole blood, germline DNA was extracted.

This receptor was identified in a woman between 55 and 75 years old with primary liver carcinoma and hepatitis B virus infection. Sequencing was performed on peripheral blood. V usage is TRBV4-1 and J usage is TRBJ1-1; D is possibly TRBD1 (5 bases). DNA for the CDR3: TGCGCCAGCAGGGCAGGGAACACCGAAGCTTTCTTT. This gives the protein CASRAGNTEAFF.